Below, one T cell receptor beta chain is given with its context. Its matching antigen is unknown. With 4 bases clipped from V and 1 base from J, the junction kept 3 bases outside the gene matches. Germline V lookup: CDR1 LGHNA, CDR2 YSLEER. The length of the CDR3 is 15 residues. This sample was taken from a study of cytomegalovirus exposure and HLA in healthy donors. General study results and limits: An assumption of roughly uniform sequencing depth across donors underlay the presence/absence analyses. Prior analysis indicated that the majority of TCR beta V segments exhibited productivity approximately 90% or approximately 30% of the time.

Healthy individuals who donated bone marrow served as the donors. PCR amplification relied on 60 Vbeta primers (plus 13 Jbeta primers). Only in-frame clones appear in the TCRdb table, and some are missing; sequencing was by immunoSEQ multiplex PCR. The sample shows roughly 160,000 clones, about 82% of them seen only once. The chain joins TRBV4-3 to TRBJ2-4; 8 bases align to TRBD1. Sequenced: PBMCs. The TCR comes from a woman aged 25-40 years in good health and CMV-seropositive. CDR3 residues: CASSRDRGAKNIQYF. CDR3 sequence (DNA): TGCGCCAGCAGCCGAGACAGGGGCGCCAAAAACATTCAGTACTTC.